The T cell receptor (beta chain) described here comes from a study of cytomegalovirus exposure and HLA in healthy donors. Study results and limitations: Analyzed later, most CMV-associated TCR beta chains appeared HLA-restricted. According to reports, the classifier identified cytomegalovirus status with high specificity and sensitivity. The authors later found HLA-associated TCR beta chains more clonally expanded than equally common others.

CDR3 length: 15 residues. The germline V and J ends were trimmed by 3 bases and 5 bases, with 14 bases remaining between them. Germline V lookup: CDR1 MNHEY, CDR2 SMNVEV (reference sequence). PCR used 60 Vbeta primers and 13 Jbeta primers. Method: immunoSEQ multiplex PCR; TCRdb's copy keeps in-frame clones and lacks some. The table includes 200,000 to 250,000 clones, approximately 78% detected once. About this clone: Its matching antigen is unknown.

The clonotype originates from a woman in her forties in good health and CMV-seronegative. What was sequenced was PBMCs. J is TRBJ2-1 and V is TRBV27; TRBD2 is a possible D gene (6 bases). The CDR3 here is CASSLRLAKNNEQFF. For the CDR3, the DNA is TGTGCCAGCAGTTTGAGGCTAGCGAAAAACAATGAGCAGTTCTTC.